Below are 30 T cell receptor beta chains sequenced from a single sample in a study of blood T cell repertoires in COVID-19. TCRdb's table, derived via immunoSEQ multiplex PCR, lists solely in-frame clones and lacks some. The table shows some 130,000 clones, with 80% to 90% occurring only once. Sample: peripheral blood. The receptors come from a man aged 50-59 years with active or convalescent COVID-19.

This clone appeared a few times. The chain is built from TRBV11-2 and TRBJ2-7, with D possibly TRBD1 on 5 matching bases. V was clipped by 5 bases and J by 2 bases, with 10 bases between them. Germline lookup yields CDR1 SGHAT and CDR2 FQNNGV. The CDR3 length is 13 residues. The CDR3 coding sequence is TGTGCCAGCAGCACCCAGGGTACCTACGAGCAGTACTTC. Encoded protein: CASSTQGTYEQYF.

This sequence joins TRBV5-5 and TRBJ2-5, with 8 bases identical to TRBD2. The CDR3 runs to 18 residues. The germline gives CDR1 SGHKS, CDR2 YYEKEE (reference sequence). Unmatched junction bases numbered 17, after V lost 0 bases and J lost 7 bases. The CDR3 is CASSLVPLSGRPRGTQYF. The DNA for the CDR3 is TGTGCCAGCAGCTTGGTACCGTTAAGCGGGAGACCACGGGGGACCCAGTACTTC.

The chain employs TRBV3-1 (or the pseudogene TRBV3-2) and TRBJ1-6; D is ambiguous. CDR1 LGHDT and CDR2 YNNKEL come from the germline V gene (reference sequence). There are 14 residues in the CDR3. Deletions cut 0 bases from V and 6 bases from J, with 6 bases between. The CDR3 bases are TGTGCCAGCAGCCAAGAGGCCAGTAATTCACCCCTCCACTTT. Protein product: CASSQEASNSPLHF.

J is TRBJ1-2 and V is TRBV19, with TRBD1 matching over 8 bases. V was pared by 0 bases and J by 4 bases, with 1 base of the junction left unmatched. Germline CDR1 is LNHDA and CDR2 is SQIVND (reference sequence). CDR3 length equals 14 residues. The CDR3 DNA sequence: TGTGCCAGTAGTATAGAAGGACAGGGCTATGGCTACACCTTC. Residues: CASSIEGQGYGYTF. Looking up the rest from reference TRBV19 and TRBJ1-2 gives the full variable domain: DGGITQSPKYLFRKEGQNVTLSCEQNLNHDAMYWYRQDPGQGLRLIYYSQIVNDFQKGDIAEGYSVSREKKESFPLTVTSAQKNPTAFYLCASSIEGQGYGYTFGSGTRLTVV.

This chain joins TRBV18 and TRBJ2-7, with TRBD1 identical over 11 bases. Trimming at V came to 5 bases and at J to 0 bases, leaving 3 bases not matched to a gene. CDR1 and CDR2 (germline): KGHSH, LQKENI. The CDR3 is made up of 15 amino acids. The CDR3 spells CASSSGTGGSYEQYF. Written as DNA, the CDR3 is TGTGCCAGCTCATCCGGGACAGGGGGCTCCTACGAGCAGTACTTC.

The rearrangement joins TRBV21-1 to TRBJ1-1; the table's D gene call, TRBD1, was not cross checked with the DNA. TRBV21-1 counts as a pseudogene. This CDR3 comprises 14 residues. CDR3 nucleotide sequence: TGTGCCAGCAGCAAAGGCGGCCAGGGCACTGAAGCTTTCTTT. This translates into CASSKGGQGTEAFF.

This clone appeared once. This CDR3 reads CATSDAGMGRKGEAFF. For the CDR3, the DNA is TGTGCCACCAGTGATGCTGGGATGGGGCGTAAGGGTGAAGCTTTCTTT. The V gene is TRBV24-1, the J gene TRBJ1-1, with a possible D match to TRBD1 (5 bases). Trimming took off 3 bases at V and 7 bases at J, with 20 bases between the two ends. Germline values: CDR1 KGHDR, CDR2 SFDVKD. The CDR3 has 16 amino acids.

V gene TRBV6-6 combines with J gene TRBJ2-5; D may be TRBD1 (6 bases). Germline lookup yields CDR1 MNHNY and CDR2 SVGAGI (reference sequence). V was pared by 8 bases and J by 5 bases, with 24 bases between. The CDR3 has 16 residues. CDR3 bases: TGTGCCAGCGGCAAAAGTCGGGACACATACCCGGAGACCCAGTACTTC. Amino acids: CASGKSRDTYPETQYF.

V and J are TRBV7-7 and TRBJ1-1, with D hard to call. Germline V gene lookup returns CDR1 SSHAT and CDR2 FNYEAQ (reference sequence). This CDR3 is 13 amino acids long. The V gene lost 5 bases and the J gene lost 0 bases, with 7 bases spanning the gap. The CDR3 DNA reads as TGTGCCAGCAGCCAAACAGTGAACACTGAAGCTTTCTTT. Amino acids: CASSQTVNTEAFF.

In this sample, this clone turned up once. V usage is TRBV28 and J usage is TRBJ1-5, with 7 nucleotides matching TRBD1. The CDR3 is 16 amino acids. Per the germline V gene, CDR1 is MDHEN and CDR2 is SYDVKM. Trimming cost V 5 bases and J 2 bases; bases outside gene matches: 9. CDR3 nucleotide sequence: TGTGCCAGCAGTCCACGACAGGGCCAGGGCAATCAGCCCCAGCATTTT. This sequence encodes CASSPRQGQGNQPQHF.

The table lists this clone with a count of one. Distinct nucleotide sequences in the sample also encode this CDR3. The CDR3 sequence is CASSRDREETQYF. As DNA, the CDR3 is TGTGCCAGCAGCCGGGACAGGGAAGAGACCCAGTACTTC. The chain links TRBV6-5 to TRBJ2-5, with 9 bases lining up with TRBD1. J lost 3 bases, V lost 6 bases, and 2 bases had no gene match. The CDR3 spans 13 residues. Germline CDR1 MNHEY, CDR2 SVGAGI.

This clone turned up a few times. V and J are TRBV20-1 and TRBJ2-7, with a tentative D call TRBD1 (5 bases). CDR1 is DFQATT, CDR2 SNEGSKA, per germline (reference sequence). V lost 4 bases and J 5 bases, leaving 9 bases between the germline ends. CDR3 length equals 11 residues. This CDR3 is CSATGLDEQYF. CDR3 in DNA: TGCAGTGCTACAGGGTTGGACGAGCAGTACTTC.

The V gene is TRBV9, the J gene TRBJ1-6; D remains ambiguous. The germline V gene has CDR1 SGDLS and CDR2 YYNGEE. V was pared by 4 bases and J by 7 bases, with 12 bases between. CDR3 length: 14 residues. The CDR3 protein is CASSPLQLNSPLHF. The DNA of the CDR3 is TGTGCCAGCAGCCCCCTTCAGTTAAATTCACCCCTCCACTTT.

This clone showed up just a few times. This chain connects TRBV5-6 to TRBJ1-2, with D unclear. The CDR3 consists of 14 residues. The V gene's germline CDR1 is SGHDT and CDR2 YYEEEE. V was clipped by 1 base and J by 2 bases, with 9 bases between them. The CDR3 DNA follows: TGTGCCAGCAGCTTGCCACTCACCAACTATGGCTACACCTTC. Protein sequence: CASSLPLTNYGYTF.

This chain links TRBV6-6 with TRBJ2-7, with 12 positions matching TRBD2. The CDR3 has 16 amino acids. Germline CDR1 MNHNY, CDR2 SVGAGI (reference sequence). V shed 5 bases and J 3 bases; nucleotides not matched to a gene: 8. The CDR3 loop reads CASSRQSSGGDYEQYF. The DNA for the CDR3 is TGTGCCAGCAGTCGACAATCTAGCGGGGGGGACTACGAGCAGTACTTC.

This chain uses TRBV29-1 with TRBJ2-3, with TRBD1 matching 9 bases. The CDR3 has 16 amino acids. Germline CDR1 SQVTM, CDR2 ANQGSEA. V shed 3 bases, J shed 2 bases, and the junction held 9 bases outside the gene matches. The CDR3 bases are TGCAGCGTTGAGCCAACAGGGGGCTATGCCACAGATACGCAGTATTTT. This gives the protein CSVEPTGGYATDTQYF.

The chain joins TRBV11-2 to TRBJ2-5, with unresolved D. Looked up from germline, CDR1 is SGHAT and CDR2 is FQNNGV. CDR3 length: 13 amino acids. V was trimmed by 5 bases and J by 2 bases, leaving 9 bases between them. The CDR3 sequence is CASSRGEQETQYF. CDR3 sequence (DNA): TGTGCCAGCAGCCGAGGTGAACAAGAGACCCAGTACTTC.

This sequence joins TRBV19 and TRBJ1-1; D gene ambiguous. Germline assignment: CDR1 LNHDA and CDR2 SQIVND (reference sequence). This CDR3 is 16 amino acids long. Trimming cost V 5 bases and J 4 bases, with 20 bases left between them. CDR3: CASSYKGRVAGTEAFF. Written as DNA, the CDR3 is TGTGCCAGTAGTTACAAAGGGAGGGTCGCGGGCACTGAAGCTTTCTTT. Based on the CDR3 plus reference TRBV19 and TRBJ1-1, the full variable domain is DGGITQSPKYLFRKEGQNVTLSCEQNLNHDAMYWYRQDPGQGLRLIYYSQIVNDFQKGDIAEGYSVSREKKESFPLTVTSAQKNPTAFYLCASSYKGRVAGTEAFFGQGTRLTVV.

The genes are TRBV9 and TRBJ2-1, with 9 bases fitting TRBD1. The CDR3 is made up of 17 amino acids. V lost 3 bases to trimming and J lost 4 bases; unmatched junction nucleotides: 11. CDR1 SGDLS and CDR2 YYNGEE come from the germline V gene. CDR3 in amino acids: CASSARTGTGIYNEQFF. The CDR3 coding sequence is TGTGCCAGCAGCGCCCGGACCGGGACAGGGATATACAATGAGCAGTTCTTC.

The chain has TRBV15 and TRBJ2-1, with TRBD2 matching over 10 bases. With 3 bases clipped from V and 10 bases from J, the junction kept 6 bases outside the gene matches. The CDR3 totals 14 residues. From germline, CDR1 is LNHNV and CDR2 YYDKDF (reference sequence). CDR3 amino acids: CATSSRASGGEQFF. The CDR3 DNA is TGTGCCACCAGCAGTAGAGCTAGCGGGGGCGAGCAGTTCTTC.

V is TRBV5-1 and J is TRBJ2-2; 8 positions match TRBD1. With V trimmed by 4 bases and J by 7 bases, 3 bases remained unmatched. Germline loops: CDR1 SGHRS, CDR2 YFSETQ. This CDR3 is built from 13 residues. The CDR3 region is CASSQGQDGELFF. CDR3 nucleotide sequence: TGCGCCAGCAGCCAGGGACAGGACGGGGAGCTGTTTTTT.

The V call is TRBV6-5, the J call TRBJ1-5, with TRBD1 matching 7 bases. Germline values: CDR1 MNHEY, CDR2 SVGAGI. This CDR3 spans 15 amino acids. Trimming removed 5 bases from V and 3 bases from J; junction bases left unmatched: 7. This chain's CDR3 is CASSPGQALNQPQHF. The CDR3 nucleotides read TGTGCCAGCAGTCCCGGACAGGCGCTCAATCAGCCCCAGCATTTT.

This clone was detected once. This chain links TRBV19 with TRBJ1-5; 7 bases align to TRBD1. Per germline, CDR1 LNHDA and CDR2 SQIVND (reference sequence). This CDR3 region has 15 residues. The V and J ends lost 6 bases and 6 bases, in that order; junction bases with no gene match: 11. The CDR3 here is CASRGQVNIPQPQHF. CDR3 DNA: TGTGCCAGTAGAGGACAGGTAAATATTCCTCAGCCCCAGCATTTT.

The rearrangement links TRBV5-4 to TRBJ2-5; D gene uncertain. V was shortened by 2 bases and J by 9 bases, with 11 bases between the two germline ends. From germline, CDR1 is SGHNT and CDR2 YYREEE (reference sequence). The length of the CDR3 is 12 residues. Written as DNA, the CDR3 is TGTGCCAGCAGCTTCTACGGCGGTGCCCAGTACTTC. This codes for CASSFYGGAQYF.

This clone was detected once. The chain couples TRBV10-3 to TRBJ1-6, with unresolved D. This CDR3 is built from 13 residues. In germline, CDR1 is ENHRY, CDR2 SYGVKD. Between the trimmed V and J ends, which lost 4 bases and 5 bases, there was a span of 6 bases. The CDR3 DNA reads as TGTGCCATCAGTGTAACAGATAATTCACCCCTCCACTTT. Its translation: CAISVTDNSPLHF.

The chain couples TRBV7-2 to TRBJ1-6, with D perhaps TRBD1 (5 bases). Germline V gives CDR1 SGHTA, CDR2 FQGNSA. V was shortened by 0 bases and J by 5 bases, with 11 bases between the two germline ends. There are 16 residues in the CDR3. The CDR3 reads CASSLASGINNSPLHF. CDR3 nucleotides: TGTGCCAGCAGCTTAGCTTCAGGGATCAATAATTCACCCCTCCACTTT.

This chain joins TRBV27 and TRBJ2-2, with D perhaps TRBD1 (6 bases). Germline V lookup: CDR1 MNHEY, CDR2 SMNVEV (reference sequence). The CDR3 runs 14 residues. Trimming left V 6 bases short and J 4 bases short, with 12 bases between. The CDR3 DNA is TGTGCCAGCAGCCCACAGGGTTTCACCGGGGAGCTGTTTTTT. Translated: CASSPQGFTGELFF.

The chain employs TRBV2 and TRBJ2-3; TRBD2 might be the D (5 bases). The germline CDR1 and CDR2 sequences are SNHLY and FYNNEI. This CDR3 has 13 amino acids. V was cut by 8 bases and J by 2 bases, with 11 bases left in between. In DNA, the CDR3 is TGTGCCAGCGGTGGGGAGCACACAGATACGCAGTATTTT. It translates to CASGGEHTDTQYF.

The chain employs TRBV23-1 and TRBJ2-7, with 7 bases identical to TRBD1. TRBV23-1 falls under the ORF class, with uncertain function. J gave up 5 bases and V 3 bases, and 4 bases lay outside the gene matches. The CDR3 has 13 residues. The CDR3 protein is CASSHRQGHEQYF. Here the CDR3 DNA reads TGCGCCAGCAGTCATCGACAGGGCCACGAGCAGTACTTC.

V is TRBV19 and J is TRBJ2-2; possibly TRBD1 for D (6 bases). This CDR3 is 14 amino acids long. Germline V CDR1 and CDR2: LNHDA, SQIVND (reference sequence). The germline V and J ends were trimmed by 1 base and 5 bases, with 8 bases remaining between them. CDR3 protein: CASSIGGTTGELFF. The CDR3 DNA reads TGTGCCAGTAGTATAGGAGGGACAACCGGGGAGCTGTTTTTT.